This T cell receptor (beta chain) stems from a study of naive and memory T cell subsets. Germline V gene sequence: CDR1 DFQATT, CDR2 SNEGSKA (reference sequence). Trimming pared 3 bases from V and 5 bases from J, leaving 21 bases between. The CDR3 length is 16 residues. Both TRBC1 and TRBC2 were covered by a beta constant-region primer of two equimolar oligonucleotides. TCRdb re-called the UMI-ligation and nested PCR reads with MiXCR, one entry per CDR3 protein. The sample contains around 160,000 distinct CDR3 sequences, over 15% of which appear only once. This receptor was obtained from a human donor in good health. The gene calls are TRBV20-1 and TRBJ2-3; D possibly uses TRBD1 or TRBD2 (5 bases each). The sample consisted of naive CD4+ T cells from blood. The CDR3 protein is CSARGPSTPRGDTQYF. CDR3 bases: TGCAGTGCTAGGGGGCCTTCAACCCCCCGGGGAGATACGCAGTATTTT.